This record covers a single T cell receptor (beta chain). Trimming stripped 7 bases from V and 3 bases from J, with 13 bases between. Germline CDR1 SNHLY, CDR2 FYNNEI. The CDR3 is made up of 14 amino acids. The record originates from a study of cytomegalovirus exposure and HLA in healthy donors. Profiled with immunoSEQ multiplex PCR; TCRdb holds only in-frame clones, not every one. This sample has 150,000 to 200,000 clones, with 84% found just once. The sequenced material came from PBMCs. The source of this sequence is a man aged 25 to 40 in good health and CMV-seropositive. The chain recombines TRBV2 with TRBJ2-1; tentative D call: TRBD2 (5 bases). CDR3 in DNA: TGTGCCAGCAAGAAGGTGGACTTCTACAATGAGCAGTTCTTC. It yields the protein CASKKVDFYNEQFF. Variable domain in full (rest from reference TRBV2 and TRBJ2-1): EPEVTQTPSHQVTQMGQEVILRCVPISNHLYFYWYRQILGQKVEFLVSFYNNEISEKSEIFDDQFSVERPDGSNFTLKIRSTKLEDSAMYFCASKKVDFYNEQFFGPGTRLTVL.